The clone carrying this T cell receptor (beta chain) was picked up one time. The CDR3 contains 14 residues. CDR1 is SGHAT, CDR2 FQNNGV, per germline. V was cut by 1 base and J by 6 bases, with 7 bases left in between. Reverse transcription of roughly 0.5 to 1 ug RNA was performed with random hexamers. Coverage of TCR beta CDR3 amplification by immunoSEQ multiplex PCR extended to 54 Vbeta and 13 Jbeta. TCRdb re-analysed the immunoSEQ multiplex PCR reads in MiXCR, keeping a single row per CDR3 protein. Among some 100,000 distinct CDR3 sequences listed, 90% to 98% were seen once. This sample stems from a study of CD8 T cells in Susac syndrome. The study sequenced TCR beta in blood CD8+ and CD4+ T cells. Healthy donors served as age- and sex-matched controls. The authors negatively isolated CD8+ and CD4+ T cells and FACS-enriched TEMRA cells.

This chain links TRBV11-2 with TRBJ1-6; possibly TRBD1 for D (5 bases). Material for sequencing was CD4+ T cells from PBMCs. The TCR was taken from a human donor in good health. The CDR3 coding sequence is TGTGCCAGCAGCTTAGGGGGCTTTAATTCACCCCTCCACTTT. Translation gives CASSLGGFNSPLHF.